The 9 T cell receptor beta chains in this list originate from one sample, sequenced in a study of blood T cells in healthy people across ages. For the second PCR, which ran for roughly 6 to 11 cycles, a sample-barcoded 5' primer and a J-beta primer mix were used. One entry per CDR3 protein results from TCRdb running MiXCR on the 5' RACE reads. The sample has approximately 1.5 million distinct CDR3 sequences, approximately 43% seen once. Material: blood. These receptors originate from a woman under 30 in good health.

The chain has TRBV5-1 and TRBJ1-5; the match to TRBD1 covers 7 bases. Germline trimming cut 2 bases from V and 4 bases from J; bases unmatched to any gene: 6. This CDR3 has 15 residues. Germline-derived CDR1 and CDR2 are SGHRS and YFSETQ. CDR3 nucleotide sequence: TGCGCCAGCAGCTTTACAGGGGATCCAAATCAGCCCCAGCATTTT. Its translation is CASSFTGDPNQPQHF.

This clonotype was picked up one time. The rearrangement links TRBV7-6 to TRBJ1-5; no firm D call. Deletions cut 5 bases from V and 11 bases from J, with 13 bases between. CDR3 length: 12 amino acids. The V gene's germline CDR1 is SGHVS and CDR2 FNYEAQ. The CDR3 sequence: CASSPLQWTQHF. CDR3 nucleotides: TGTGCCAGCAGCCCCCTACAATGGACCCAGCATTTT.

This clonotype was counted only a few times. The chain joins TRBV6-1 to TRBJ1-2, with D hard to call. Looked up from germline, CDR1 is MNHNS and CDR2 is SASEGT. Between the trimmed V and J ends, which lost 0 bases and 4 bases, there was a span of 9 bases. This CDR3 is 14 amino acids long. For the CDR3, the DNA is TGTGCCAGCAGTGAAGCGGGAGACGGCTATGGCTACACCTTC. Translated, it gives CASSEAGDGYGYTF.

A few counts support this clonotype. The V call is TRBV6-6, the J call TRBJ2-3; D is perhaps TRBD1 (8 bases). The CDR3 has 14 residues. Trimming shortened V by 6 bases and J by 4 bases, and 14 bases separated the two germline ends. Germline CDR1 and CDR2: MNHNY and SVGAGI (reference sequence). CDR3 residues: CASRYRGGADTQYF. CDR3 DNA: TGTGCCAGCAGATACAGGGGGGGGGCAGATACGCAGTATTTT.

This clonotype has only a few counts. This chain connects TRBV4-3 to TRBJ2-7, with 9 bases identical to TRBD2. Germline-derived CDR1 and CDR2 are LGHNA and YSLEER. The CDR3 runs 14 residues. V shed 2 bases, J shed 4 bases, and the junction held 3 bases outside the gene matches. The CDR3 loop is CASSQNSGRYEQYF. The CDR3, as DNA: TGCGCCAGCAGCCAAAATAGCGGGAGATACGAGCAGTACTTC.

This clonotype was seen only a few times. This sequence joins TRBV28 and TRBJ2-1, with TRBD2 identical over 7 bases. V shed 7 bases, J shed 8 bases, and the junction held 11 bases outside the gene matches. This CDR3 comprises 14 residues. Germline CDR1 MDHEN, CDR2 SYDVKM. CDR3: CASTPNGLVHEQFF. In nucleotides, the CDR3 is TGTGCCAGCACCCCGAACGGACTAGTCCATGAGCAGTTCTTC.

The CDR3 DNA follows: TGTGCCAGCAGTCGAACCACCGGGGAGCTGTTTTTT. This translates into CASSRTTGELFF. This chain connects TRBV9 to TRBJ2-2; D remains ambiguous. CDR3 length: 12 amino acids. Germline-derived CDR1 and CDR2 are SGDLS and YYNGEE. Trimming removed 5 bases at V and 4 bases at J, with 6 bases between.

Only a few counts were recorded for this clonotype. The chain is built from TRBV7-2 and TRBJ1-2, with D perhaps matching TRBD1 (6 bases). Germline CDR1 SGHTA, CDR2 FQGNSA. Trimming pared 3 bases from V and 4 bases from J, leaving 30 bases between. CDR3 length equals 20 residues. CDR3 loop: CASSFNQRGGQEKGSYGYTF. The CDR3 nucleotides read TGTGCCAGCAGCTTCAATCAAAGAGGGGGACAAGAAAAGGGAAGCTATGGCTACACCTTC.

This clonotype was found a few times. The chain carries TRBV2 and TRBJ2-2, with a possible D match to TRBD2 (6 bases). V was trimmed by 7 bases and J by 1 base, leaving 10 bases between them. The CDR3 is 14 residues long. Germline values: CDR1 SNHLY, CDR2 FYNNEI. The CDR3: CASIGSLNTGELFF. CDR3 nucleotides: TGTGCCAGCATCGGGAGTTTGAACACCGGGGAGCTGTTTTTT. The full variable domain, completed using reference TRBV2 and TRBJ2-2, is EPEVTQTPSHQVTQMGQEVILRCVPISNHLYFYWYRQILGQKVEFLVSFYNNEISEKSEIFDDQFSVERPDGSNFTLKIRSTKLEDSAMYFCASIGSLNTGELFFGEGSRLTVL.